This record concerns one T cell receptor (beta chain) sequence. Its target is unknown. The germline gives CDR1 KGHSH, CDR2 LQKENI. Trimming shortened V by 2 bases and J by 4 bases, and 11 bases separated the two germline ends. The CDR3 loop spans 14 amino acids. This sample is part of a study of cytomegalovirus exposure and HLA in healthy donors. Sequencing was performed with immunoSEQ multiplex PCR; in TCRdb, only in-frame clones are kept and a portion is missing. The sample holds 110,000 or so clones, approximately 86% seen once. Overall study findings and caveats: Subsequent analysis of the roughly 120 validation repertoires found a tendency for first-cohort TCR clusters to co-occur. A classifier reportedly called cytomegalovirus status with high sensitivity and specificity. Some TCR beta chains (roughly 160 of them) were listed as cytomegalovirus-associated.

The receptor's source is a man between 18 and 35 years old in good health and CMV-seropositive. The rearrangement uses TRBV18 and TRBJ1-2, with D maybe TRBD1 (5 bases). The sample consisted of PBMCs. CDR3 sequence reads: CASSPRGLSYGYTF. In DNA, the CDR3 is TGTGCCAGCTCACCAAGGGGCTTATCCTATGGCTACACCTTC.